Each of the 12 T cell receptor beta chains below was sequenced from the same sample in a study of CD8+ T cells in alopecia areata. Extraction and reverse transcription of RNA yielded cDNA as the sequencing template. Here immunoSEQ multiplex PCR was the method, and the copy in TCRdb shows in-frame clones only, minus some. The sample shows more than 95,000 clones, 35% to 45% of them seen only once. Material: CD4+ T cells sorted from blood. The receptors were gathered from a human donor with alopecia areata.

The V gene is TRBV7-8, the J gene TRBJ2-5; D is ambiguous. CDR3 length: 14 amino acids. V gave up 5 bases and J gave up 3 bases, with 13 bases separating them. Per germline, CDR1 SGHVS and CDR2 FQNEAQ. The CDR3 DNA follows: TGTGCCAGCAGCCGCCGGGCCTTAGAAGAGACCCAGTACTTC. Encoded protein: CASSRRALEETQYF.

This clone was seen more than once but under ten times. V and J are TRBV18 and TRBJ1-1; 8 bases agree with TRBD1. With V trimmed by 3 bases and J by 6 bases, 9 bases remained unmatched. From germline, CDR1 is KGHSH and CDR2 LQKENI. The CDR3 covers 15 residues. In DNA, the CDR3 is TGTGCCAGCTCACCGAGGACAGGGACGAGGGCTGAAGCTTTCTTT. This codes for CASSPRTGTRAEAFF.

This clone was counted a few times. The chain couples TRBV18 to TRBJ2-3, with D uncertain. This CDR3 is 12 amino acids long. The V and J ends lost 3 bases and 6 bases respectively, with 7 bases between them. CDR1 KGHSH and CDR2 LQKENI come from the germline V gene. In DNA form, the CDR3 reads TGTGCCAGCTCACCGGCGGAGGATACGCAGTATTTT. Translating gives CASSPAEDTQYF.

The chain recombines TRBV30 with TRBJ2-3; 12 bases are a match to TRBD1. CDR3 size: 14 residues. The germline V gene has CDR1 GTSNPN and CDR2 SVGIG (reference sequence). For the CDR3, the DNA is TGTGCAGTCCCGGGACAGGGGGCCTCAGATACGCAGTATTTT. Translation: CAVPGQGASDTQYF.

This clone was observed a few times. The chain joins TRBV4-3 to TRBJ2-7; 7 bases align to TRBD1. V shed 4 bases and J 3 bases; nucleotides not matched to a gene: 9. CDR1 is LGHNA, CDR2 YSLEER, per germline. The CDR3 length is 15 residues. The CDR3 sequence is CASSREGANNYEQYF. The CDR3 bases are TGCGCCAGCAGCCGAGAGGGGGCGAACAACTACGAGCAGTACTTC.

This sequence joins TRBV30 and TRBJ2-4, with D uncertain. Trimming took 4 bases from V and 5 from J, leaving 18 bases between them. This CDR3 has 15 amino acids. The V gene's germline CDR1 is GTSNPN and CDR2 SVGIG (reference sequence). CDR3: CAWTPSRFRENIQYF. DNA for the CDR3: TGTGCCTGGACCCCCTCGAGGTTCCGGGAAAACATTCAGTACTTC.

V usage is TRBV15 and J usage is TRBJ2-3; the match to TRBD2 covers 12 bases. Trimming took 3 bases from V and 1 from J; bases not matched to a gene: 2. This CDR3 region has 16 residues. Germline V CDR1 and CDR2: LNHNV, YYDKDF (reference sequence). This chain's CDR3 is CATSSRTSGGTDTQYF. CDR3 DNA: TGTGCCACCAGCAGCCGGACTAGCGGGGGCACAGATACGCAGTATTTT.

The V and J genes are TRBV29-1 and TRBJ2-3; no definite D call. The germline V gene encodes CDR1 SQVTM and CDR2 ANQGSEA. Trimming shortened V by 3 bases and J by 0 bases, and 10 bases separated the two germline ends. This CDR3 contains 14 residues. The CDR3 loop is CSVDSGESTDTQYF. The CDR3 nucleotides read TGCAGCGTTGATTCCGGAGAAAGCACAGATACGCAGTATTTT.

DNA of the CDR3: TGTGCCAGCAGGACGGACGGCCGTCGTACGCCCCTCCACTTT. This codes for CASRTDGRRTPLHF. The V call is TRBV2, the J call TRBJ1-6; D uncertain. This CDR3 has 14 residues. Trimming removed 6 bases from V and 13 bases from J, with 19 bases in between. Per the germline V gene, CDR1 is SNHLY and CDR2 is FYNNEI. The full variable domain, in which reference TRBV2 and TRBJ1-6 provide the parts outside the CDR3, is EPEVTQTPSHQVTQMGQEVILRCVPISNHLYFYWYRQILGQKVEFLVSFYNNEISEKSEIFDDQFSVERPDGSNFTLKIRSTKLEDSAMYFCASRTDGRRTPLHFGNGTRLTVT.

The table lists this clone with many counts. The chain recombines TRBV6-5 with TRBJ2-4, with D possibly matching TRBD1 (6 bases). Germline CDR1 MNHEY, CDR2 SVGAGI. Between the trimmed V and J ends, which lost 4 bases and 7 bases, there was a span of 14 bases. This CDR3 is built from 14 residues. The CDR3: CASSSRGRGNIQYF. In DNA, the CDR3 is TGTGCCAGCAGTTCCCGGGGCAGGGGTAACATTCAGTACTTC.

The V gene is TRBV5-1, the J gene TRBJ2-2; D call uncertain. Per germline, CDR1 SGHRS and CDR2 YFSETQ. This CDR3 is 16 amino acids long. V dropped 4 bases and J dropped 4 bases, with 17 bases sitting between them. The CDR3 DNA sequence: TGCGCCAGCAGCCTTAGGACGGCTTCGAGCACCGGGGAGCTGTTTTTT. Translated, it gives CASSLRTASSTGELFF.

The chain uses TRBV5-1 and TRBJ2-5; 8 bases match TRBD1. The CDR3 is 14 amino acids. V lost 5 bases and J lost 3; bases outside the gene matches: 6. Germline V gene data show CDR1 as SGHRS and CDR2 as YFSETQ. The CDR3 DNA reads TGCGCCAGCAGTTCCAGGGGGCGAGAAGAGACCCAGTACTTC. Translation gives CASSSRGREETQYF. Using reference TRBV5-1 and TRBJ2-5 for the parts outside the CDR3, the full variable domain is KAGVTQTPRYLIKTRGQQVTLSCSPISGHRSVSWYQQTPGQGLQFLFEYFSETQRNKGNFPGRFSGRQFSNSRSEMNVSTLELGDSALYLCASSSRGREETQYFGPGTRLLVL.